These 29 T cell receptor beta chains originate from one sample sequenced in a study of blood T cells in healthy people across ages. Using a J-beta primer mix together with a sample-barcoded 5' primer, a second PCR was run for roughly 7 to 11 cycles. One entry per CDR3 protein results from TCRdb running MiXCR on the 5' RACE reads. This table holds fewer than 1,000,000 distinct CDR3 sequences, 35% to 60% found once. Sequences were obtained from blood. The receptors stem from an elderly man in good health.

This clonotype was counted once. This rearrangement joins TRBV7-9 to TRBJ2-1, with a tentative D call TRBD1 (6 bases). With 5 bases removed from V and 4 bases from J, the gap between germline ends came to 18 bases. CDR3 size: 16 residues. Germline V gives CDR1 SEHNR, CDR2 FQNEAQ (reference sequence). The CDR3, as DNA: TGTGCCAGCAGCCCCACTGGGGGCCACGGGTACAATGAGCAGTTCTTC. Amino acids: CASSPTGGHGYNEQFF.

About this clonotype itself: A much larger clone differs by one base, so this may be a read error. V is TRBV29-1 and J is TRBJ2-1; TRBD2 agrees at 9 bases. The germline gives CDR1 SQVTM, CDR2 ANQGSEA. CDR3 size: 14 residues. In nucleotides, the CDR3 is TGCAGCGCAAGGCGAGCGGGAGGACTGAATGAGCGGTTCTTC. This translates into CSARRAGGLNERFF.

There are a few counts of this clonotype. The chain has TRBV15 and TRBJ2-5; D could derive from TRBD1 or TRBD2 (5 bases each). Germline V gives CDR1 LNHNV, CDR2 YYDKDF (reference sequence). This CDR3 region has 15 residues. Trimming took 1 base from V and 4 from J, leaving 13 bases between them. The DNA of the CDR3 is TGTGCCACCAGCAGAGCCGTCCGGGACCGAGAGACCCAGTACTTC. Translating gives CATSRAVRDRETQYF. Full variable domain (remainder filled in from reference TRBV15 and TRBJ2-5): DAMVIQNPRYQVTQFGKPVTLSCSQTLNHNVMYWYQQKSSQAPKLLFHYYDKDFNNEADTPDNFQSRRPNTSFCFLDIRSPGLGDTAMYLCATSRAVRDRETQYFGPGTRLLVL.

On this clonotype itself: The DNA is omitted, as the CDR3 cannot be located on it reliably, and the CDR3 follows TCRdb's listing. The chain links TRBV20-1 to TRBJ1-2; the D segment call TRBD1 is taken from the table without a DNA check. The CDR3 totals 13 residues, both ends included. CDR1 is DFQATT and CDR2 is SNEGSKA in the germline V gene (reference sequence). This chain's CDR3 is CSARTGGAYGCTF.

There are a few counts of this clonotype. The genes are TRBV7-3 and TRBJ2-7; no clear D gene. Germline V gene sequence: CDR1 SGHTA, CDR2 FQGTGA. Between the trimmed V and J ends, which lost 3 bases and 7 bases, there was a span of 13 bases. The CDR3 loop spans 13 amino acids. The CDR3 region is CASSFDAWNEQYF. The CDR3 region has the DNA TGTGCCAGCAGCTTCGACGCGTGGAATGAGCAGTACTTC.

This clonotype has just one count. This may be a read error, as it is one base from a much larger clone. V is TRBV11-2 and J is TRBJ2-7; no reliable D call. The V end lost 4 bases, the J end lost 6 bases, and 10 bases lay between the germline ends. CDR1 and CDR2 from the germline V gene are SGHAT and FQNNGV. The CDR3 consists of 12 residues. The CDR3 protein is CASSYGRCEQYF. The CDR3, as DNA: TGTGCCAGCAGCTACGGCCGCTGCGAGCAGTACTTC.

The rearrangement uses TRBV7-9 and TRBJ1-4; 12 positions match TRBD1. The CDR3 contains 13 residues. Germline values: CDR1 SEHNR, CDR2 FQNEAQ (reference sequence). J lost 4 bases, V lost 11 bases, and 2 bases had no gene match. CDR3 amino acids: CAGTGGDNEKLFF. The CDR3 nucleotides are TGTGCCGGGACAGGGGGCGATAATGAAAAACTGTTTTTT. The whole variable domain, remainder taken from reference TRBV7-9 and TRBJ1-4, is DTGVSQNPRHKITKRGQNVTFRCDPISEHNRLYWYRQTLGQGPEFLTYFQNEAQLEKSRLLSDRFSAERPKGSFSTLEIQRTEQGDSAMYLCAGTGGDNEKLFFGSGTQLSVL.

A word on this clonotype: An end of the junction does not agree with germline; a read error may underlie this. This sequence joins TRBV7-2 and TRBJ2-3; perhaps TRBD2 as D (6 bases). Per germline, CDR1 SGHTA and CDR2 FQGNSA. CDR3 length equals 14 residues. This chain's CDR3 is CASSLVTSRDTQYF. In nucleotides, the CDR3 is TGTGCCAGCAGCTTAGTTACTAGCAGAGATACGCAGTATTTT.

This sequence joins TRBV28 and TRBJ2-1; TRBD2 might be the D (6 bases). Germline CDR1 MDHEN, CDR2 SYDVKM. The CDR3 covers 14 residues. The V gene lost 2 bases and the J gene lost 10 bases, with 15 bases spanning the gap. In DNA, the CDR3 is TGTGCCAGCAGTTTAGCGGGACTTTCCGTGGAGCAGTTCTTC. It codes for CASSLAGLSVEQFF.

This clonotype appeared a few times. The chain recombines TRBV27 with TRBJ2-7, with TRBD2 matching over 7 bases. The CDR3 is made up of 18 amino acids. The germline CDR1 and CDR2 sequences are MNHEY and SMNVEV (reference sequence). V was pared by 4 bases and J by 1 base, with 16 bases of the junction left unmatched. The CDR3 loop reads CASSSLPPTSSHSYEQYF. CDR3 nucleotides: TGTGCCAGCAGTTCCCTACCCCCGACTAGCTCCCATTCCTACGAGCAGTACTTC.

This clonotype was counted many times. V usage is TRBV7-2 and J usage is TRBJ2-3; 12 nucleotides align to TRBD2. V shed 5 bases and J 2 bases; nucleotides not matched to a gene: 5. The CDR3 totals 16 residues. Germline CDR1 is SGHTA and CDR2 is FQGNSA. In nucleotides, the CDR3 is TGTGCCAGCAGCCCCCGGACTAGCGGGACCACAGATACGCAGTATTTT. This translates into CASSPRTSGTTDTQYF.

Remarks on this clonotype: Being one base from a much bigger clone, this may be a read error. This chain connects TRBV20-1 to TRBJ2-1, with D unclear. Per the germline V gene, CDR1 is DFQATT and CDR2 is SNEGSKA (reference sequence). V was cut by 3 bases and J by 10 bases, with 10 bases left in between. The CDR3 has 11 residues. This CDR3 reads CSARIVEEQFF. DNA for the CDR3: TGCAGTGCTAGGATCGTTGAGGAGCAGTTCTTC.

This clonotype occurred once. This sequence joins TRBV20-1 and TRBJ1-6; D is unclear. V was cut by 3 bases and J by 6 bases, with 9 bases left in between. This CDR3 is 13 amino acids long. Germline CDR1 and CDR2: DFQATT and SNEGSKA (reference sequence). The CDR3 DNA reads TGCAGTGCTAGTGGTGGGTTTAATTCACCCCTCCACTTT. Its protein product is CSASGGFNSPLHF.

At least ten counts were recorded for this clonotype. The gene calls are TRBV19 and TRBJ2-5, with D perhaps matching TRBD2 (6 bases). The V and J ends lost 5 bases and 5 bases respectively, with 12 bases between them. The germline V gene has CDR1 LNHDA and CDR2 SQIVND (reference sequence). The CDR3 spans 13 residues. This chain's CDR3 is CASSAGLRETQYF. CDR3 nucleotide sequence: TGTGCCAGTAGTGCGGGACTCCGGGAGACCCAGTACTTC.

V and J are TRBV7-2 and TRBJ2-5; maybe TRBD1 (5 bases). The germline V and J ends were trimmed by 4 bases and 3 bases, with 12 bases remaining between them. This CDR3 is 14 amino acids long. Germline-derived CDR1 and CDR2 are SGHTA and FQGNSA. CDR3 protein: CASSSTDKKETQYF. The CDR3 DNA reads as TGTGCCAGCAGCTCCACGGACAAGAAAGAGACCCAGTACTTC. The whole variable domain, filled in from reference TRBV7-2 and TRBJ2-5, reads GAGVSQSPSNKVTEKGKDVELRCDPISGHTALYWYRQSLGQGLEFLIYFQGNSAPDKSGLPSDRFSAERTGGSVSTLTIQRTQQEDSAVYLCASSSTDKKETQYFGPGTRLLVL.

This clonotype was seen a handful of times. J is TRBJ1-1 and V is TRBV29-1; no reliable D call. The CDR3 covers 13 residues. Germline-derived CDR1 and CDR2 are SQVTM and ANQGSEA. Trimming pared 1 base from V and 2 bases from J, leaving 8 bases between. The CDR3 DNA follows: TGCAGCGTTGAAGGTCTTGGAAACACTGAAGCTTTCTTT. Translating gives CSVEGLGNTEAFF.

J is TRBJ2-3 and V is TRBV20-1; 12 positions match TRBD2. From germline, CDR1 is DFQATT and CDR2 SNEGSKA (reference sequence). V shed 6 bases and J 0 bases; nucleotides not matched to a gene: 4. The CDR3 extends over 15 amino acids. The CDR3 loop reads CSARTSGVSTDTQYF. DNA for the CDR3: TGCAGTGCGCGGACTAGCGGGGTTAGCACAGATACGCAGTATTTT.

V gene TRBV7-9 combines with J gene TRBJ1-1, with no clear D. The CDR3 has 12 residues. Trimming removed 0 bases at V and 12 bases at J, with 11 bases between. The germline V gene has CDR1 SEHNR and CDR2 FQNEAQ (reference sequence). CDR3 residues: CASSLAGVATFF. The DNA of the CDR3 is TGTGCCAGCAGCTTAGCGGGCGTCGCGACTTTCTTT.

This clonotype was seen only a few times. The CDR3 nucleotides are TGTGCCAGCAGCTTCGGACTAGCGGAGCAGTACTTC. Residues: CASSFGLAEQYF. The chain has TRBV7-2 and TRBJ2-7; 9 bases are shared with TRBD2. The CDR3 totals 12 residues. V lost 3 bases to trimming and J lost 7 bases; unmatched junction nucleotides: 1. Germline CDR1 SGHTA, CDR2 FQGNSA. Filled out from reference TRBV7-2 and TRBJ2-7, the complete variable domain reads GAGVSQSPSNKVTEKGKDVELRCDPISGHTALYWYRQSLGQGLEFLIYFQGNSAPDKSGLPSDRFSAERTGGSVSTLTIQRTQQEDSAVYLCASSFGLAEQYFGPGTRLTVT.

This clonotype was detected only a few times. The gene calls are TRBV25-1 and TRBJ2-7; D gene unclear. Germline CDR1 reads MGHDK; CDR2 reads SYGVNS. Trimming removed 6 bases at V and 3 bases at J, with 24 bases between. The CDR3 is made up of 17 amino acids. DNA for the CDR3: TGTGCCAGCAGAAGCTCTCACAGTCACTTTGGCGGCTACGAGCAGTACTTC. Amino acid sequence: CASRSSHSHFGGYEQYF.

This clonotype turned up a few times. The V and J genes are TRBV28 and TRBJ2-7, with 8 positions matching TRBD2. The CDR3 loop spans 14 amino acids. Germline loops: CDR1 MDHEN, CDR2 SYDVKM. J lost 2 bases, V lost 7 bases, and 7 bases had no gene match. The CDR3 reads CASTSGGGPYEQYF. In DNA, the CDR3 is TGTGCCAGCACCTCCGGGGGGGGGCCCTACGAGCAGTACTTC.

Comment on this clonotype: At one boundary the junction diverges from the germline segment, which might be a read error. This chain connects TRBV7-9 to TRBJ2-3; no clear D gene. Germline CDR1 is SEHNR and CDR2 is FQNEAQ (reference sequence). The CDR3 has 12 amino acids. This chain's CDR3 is CASSLTADTRYF. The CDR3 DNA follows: TGTGCCAGCAGCTTAACAGCAGATACGCGGTATTTT.

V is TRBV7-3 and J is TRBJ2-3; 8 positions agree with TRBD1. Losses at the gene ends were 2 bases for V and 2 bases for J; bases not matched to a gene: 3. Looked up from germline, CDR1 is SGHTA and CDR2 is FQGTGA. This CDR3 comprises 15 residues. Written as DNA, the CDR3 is TGTGCCAGCAGCTTAGGGGACAGGAACACAGATACGCAGTATTTT. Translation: CASSLGDRNTDTQYF.

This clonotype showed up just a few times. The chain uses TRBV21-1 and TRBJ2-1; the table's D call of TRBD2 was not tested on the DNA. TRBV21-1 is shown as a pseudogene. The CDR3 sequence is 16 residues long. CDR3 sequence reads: CASSSSRGSSNNEQFF. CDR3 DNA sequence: TGTGCCAGCAGCAGTTCCCGCGGGAGTTCGAACAATGAGCAGTTCTTC.

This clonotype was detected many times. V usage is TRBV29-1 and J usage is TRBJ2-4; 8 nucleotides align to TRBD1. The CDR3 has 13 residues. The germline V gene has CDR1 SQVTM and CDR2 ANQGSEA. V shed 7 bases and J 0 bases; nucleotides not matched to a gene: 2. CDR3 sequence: CSAQGAAKNIQYF. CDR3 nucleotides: TGCAGCGCCCAGGGGGCAGCCAAAAACATTCAGTACTTC.

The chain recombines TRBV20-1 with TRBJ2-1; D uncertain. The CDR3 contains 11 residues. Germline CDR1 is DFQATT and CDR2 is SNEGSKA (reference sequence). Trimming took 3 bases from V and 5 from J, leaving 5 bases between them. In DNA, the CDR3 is TGCAGTGCTAGCAAGAACAATGAGCAGTTCTTC. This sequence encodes CSASKNNEQFF.

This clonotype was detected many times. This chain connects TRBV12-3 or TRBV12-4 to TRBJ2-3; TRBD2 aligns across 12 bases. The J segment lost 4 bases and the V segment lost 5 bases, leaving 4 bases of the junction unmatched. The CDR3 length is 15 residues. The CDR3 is CASSATSGSADTQYF. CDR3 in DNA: TGTGCCAGCAGTGCGACTAGCGGGAGTGCAGATACGCAGTATTTT.

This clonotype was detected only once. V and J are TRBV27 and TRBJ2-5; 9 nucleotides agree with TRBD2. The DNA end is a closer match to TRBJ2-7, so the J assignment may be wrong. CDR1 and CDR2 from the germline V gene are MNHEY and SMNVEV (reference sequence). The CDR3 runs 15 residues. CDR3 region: CASSRASGVSYEQYF. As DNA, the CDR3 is TGTGCCAGCAGTCGGGCTAGCGGGGTCTCCTACGAGCAGTACTTC.

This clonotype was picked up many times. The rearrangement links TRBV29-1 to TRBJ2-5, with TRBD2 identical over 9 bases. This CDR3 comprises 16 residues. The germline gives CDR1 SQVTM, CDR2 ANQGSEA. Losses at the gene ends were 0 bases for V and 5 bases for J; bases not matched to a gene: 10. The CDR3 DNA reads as TGCAGCGTTGAAGATCTTGGGTTAGCGGGAGTGGAGACCCAGTACTTC. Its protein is CSVEDLGLAGVETQYF.